The 31 T cell receptor beta chains presented below share a single source sample, sequenced in a study of T cells expressing NK-cell markers. Reprocessing the 5' RACE reads, TCRdb reports a single entry for every CDR3 protein and omits DNA. The sample totals roughly 120,000 distinct CDR3 sequences. Sequencing was performed on blood T cells: a sorted CD56 or NKG2C T cell subset, CD4+ or CD8+ T cells, or bulk PBMC T cells (not recorded which). The origin of the receptors is a woman aged 18-70 years in good health.

The V and J genes are TRBV4-3 and TRBJ2-2; checking the TCRdb D call of TRBD2 is not possible without DNA. Germline V gives CDR1 LGHNA, CDR2 YSLEER. The CDR3 loop spans 14 amino acids. This CDR3 is CASSPGVVSGELFF.

V and J are TRBV12-3 or TRBV12-4 and TRBJ2-3; TCRdb indicates TRBD1, and absent DNA this call remains unverified. The CDR3 contains 15 residues. CDR3: CASSLLGTSTDTQYF.

This chain connects TRBV4-2 to TRBJ2-2. The CDR3 spans 12 residues. CDR1 and CDR2 (germline): LGHNA, YNFKEQ. CDR3: CASSRKSGELFF.

The chain is built from TRBV4-3 and TRBJ2-1; TCRdb returns TRBD2, unconfirmable since there is no DNA. Germline lookup yields CDR1 LGHNA and CDR2 YSLEER. There are 18 residues in the CDR3. Here the CDR3 reads CASSQEGLAGVTYNEQFF.

V is TRBV4-1 and J is TRBJ2-2; no DNA is available, so the TRBD1 call from TCRdb remains unchecked. Germline V gene data show CDR1 as MGHRA and CDR2 as YSYEKL. The CDR3 is 18 amino acids. The chain's CDR3 is CASSQGLGAGGHTGELFF.

V is TRBV27 and J is TRBJ2-1; TCRdb selects TRBD2, and the lack of DNA leaves this call unchecked. Germline CDR1 reads MNHEY; CDR2 reads SMNVEV (reference sequence). The CDR3 length is 14 residues. The CDR3 spells CASSVGLVPNEQFF.

The genes are TRBV14 and TRBJ2-7; TCRdb indicates TRBD1, and absent DNA this call remains unverified. From germline, CDR1 is SGHDN and CDR2 FVKESK. CDR3 length equals 13 residues. The CDR3 loop reads CASSHRTAYEQYF.

This chain uses TRBV27 with TRBJ2-5; TCRdb proposes TRBD1, but this gene call is untestable without DNA. CDR3 size: 13 residues. Per germline, CDR1 MNHEY and CDR2 SMNVEV (reference sequence). The CDR3 region is CASSLGRAETQYF.

The chain joins TRBV29-1 to TRBJ1-3. Germline V lookup: CDR1 SQVTM, CDR2 ANQGSEA. CDR3 length: 16 residues. CDR3 in amino acids: CSVEDGGGSSGNTIYF.

V gene TRBV6-1 combines with J gene TRBJ1-5. Germline CDR1 and CDR2: MNHNS and SASEGT. The CDR3 has 14 residues. The CDR3 loop reads CASRNGGPNQPQHF.

The chain uses TRBV19 and TRBJ2-3; TCRdb returns TRBD1, unconfirmable since there is no DNA. CDR3 length equals 14 residues. From germline, CDR1 is LNHDA and CDR2 SQIVND (reference sequence). The chain's CDR3 is CASSRFPGTDTQYF.

The chain has TRBV9 and TRBJ1-1; without DNA, the TCRdb call of TRBD1 cannot be checked. CDR1 and CDR2 (germline): SGDLS, YYNGEE. This CDR3 comprises 14 residues. CDR3 sequence: CASSVEGQTPEAFF.

The chain's CDR3 is CASSFDSSYEQYF. The chain couples TRBV5-1 to TRBJ2-7. This CDR3 has 13 amino acids. Germline lookup yields CDR1 SGHRS and CDR2 YFSETQ.

The chain links TRBV2 to TRBJ2-3; TCRdb outputs TRBD1, but without DNA this stays unchecked. Germline lookup yields CDR1 SNHLY and CDR2 FYNNEI. This CDR3 has 15 amino acids. CDR3 region: CAIGDRRGSTDTQYF.

J is TRBJ2-3 and V is TRBV7-9. Germline V gene lookup returns CDR1 SEHNR and CDR2 FQNEAQ (reference sequence). The CDR3 consists of 13 residues. This chain's CDR3 is CASSLVNTDTQYF.

CDR3 region: CSVEGGHNEQFF. The rearrangement links TRBV29-1 to TRBJ2-1. This CDR3 spans 12 amino acids. Germline CDR1 is SQVTM and CDR2 is ANQGSEA.

The chain couples TRBV12-3 or TRBV12-4 to TRBJ2-5; TCRdb calls TRBD2, which cannot be checked without DNA. This CDR3 is built from 15 residues. The CDR3 loop is CASSLILGGQETQYF.

The chain is built from TRBV5-5 and TRBJ2-3; the TCRdb D gene call, TRBD1, has no DNA to confirm it. The CDR3 spans 15 residues. Germline CDR1 reads SGHKS; CDR2 reads YYEKEE (reference sequence). The CDR3 reads CASSLASGAADTQYF.

The CDR3 reads CASSYGPQGNYGYTF. The chain recombines TRBV6-5 with TRBJ1-2; TCRdb selects TRBD1, and the lack of DNA leaves this call unchecked. CDR1 is MNHEY and CDR2 is SVGAGI in the germline V gene. The CDR3 loop spans 15 amino acids.

The chain combines TRBV19 with TRBJ2-7; with no DNA, the TCRdb D assignment of TRBD1 cannot be verified. Germline loops: CDR1 LNHDA, CDR2 SQIVND (reference sequence). This CDR3 has 16 amino acids. The CDR3 here is CATTPGAGWGSYEQYF.

The rearrangement uses TRBV20-1 and TRBJ1-1. This CDR3 has 13 amino acids. Germline lookup yields CDR1 DFQATT and CDR2 SNEGSKA (reference sequence). The CDR3 protein is CSARGIRDTEAFF.

V usage is TRBV12-3 or TRBV12-4 and J usage is TRBJ1-1. The CDR3 extends over 17 amino acids. This CDR3 is CASSFQAGHLVNTEAFF.

This chain connects TRBV6-4 to TRBJ2-1; there is no DNA to check the TCRdb D call of TRBD2. CDR1 is MRHNA, CDR2 SNTAGT, per germline. The CDR3 is 16 residues long. The CDR3 reads CASSESGSIESNEQFF.

The chain is built from TRBV20-1 and TRBJ2-3; TCRdb selects TRBD1, and the lack of DNA leaves this call unchecked. The germline V gene encodes CDR1 DFQATT and CDR2 SNEGSKA (reference sequence). The CDR3 is 14 amino acids. CDR3 sequence reads: CSARRGDSTDTQYF.

This chain uses TRBV7-6 with TRBJ2-1; TCRdb calls TRBD1, which cannot be checked without DNA. Germline CDR1 and CDR2: SGHVS and FNYEAQ. The CDR3 covers 16 residues. This chain's CDR3 is CASSLVHGTGIDEQFF.

This chain links TRBV10-2 with TRBJ2-1; TCRdb outputs TRBD2, but without DNA this stays unchecked. The germline CDR1 and CDR2 sequences are WSHSY and SAAADI. This CDR3 spans 14 amino acids. The CDR3: CASSGTSGGNEQFF.

The V and J genes are TRBV15 and TRBJ2-1; without DNA, the TCRdb call of TRBD1 cannot be checked. The CDR3 extends over 13 amino acids. Looked up from germline, CDR1 is LNHNV and CDR2 is YYDKDF (reference sequence). The CDR3 protein is CATSSAGGYEQFF. Using reference TRBV15 and TRBJ2-1 for the parts outside the CDR3, the full variable domain is DAMVIQNPRYQVTQFGKPVTLSCSQTLNHNVMYWYQQKSSQAPKLLFHYYDKDFNNEADTPDNFQSRRPNTSFCFLDIRSPGLGDTAMYLCATSSAGGYEQFFGPGTRLTVL.

The V and J genes are TRBV12-3 or TRBV12-4 and TRBJ2-1; the TCRdb call, TRBD2, lacks DNA for checking. The CDR3 contains 13 residues. CDR3: CASSAPGPSEQFF.

V is TRBV20-1 and J is TRBJ2-2; TCRdb's D call of TRBD1 is untestable without DNA. CDR1 is DFQATT, CDR2 SNEGSKA, per germline (reference sequence). The CDR3 loop spans 17 amino acids. The CDR3 is CSALPGQGAMNTGELFF.

The CDR3 loop reads CASRITVIGDNEQFF. The chain carries TRBV19 and TRBJ2-1. Per germline, CDR1 LNHDA and CDR2 SQIVND (reference sequence). The CDR3 covers 15 residues.

The CDR3 here is CASSTDGPNQPQHF. The chain recombines TRBV6-2 or TRBV6-3 with TRBJ1-5. This CDR3 comprises 14 residues. Per germline, CDR1 MNHEY and CDR2 SVGEGT.